This T cell receptor beta chain was captured in a study of regulatory T cells in long-lasting Graves disease. As for this clonotype: Its antigen is unidentified.

Germline V gene data show CDR1 as SGHDN and CDR2 as FVKESK. The trim removed 3 bases at V and 9 bases at J, leaving 5 bases unmatched. This CDR3 contains 14 residues. The time point: newly diagnosed GD, antithyroid drugs for less than 3 months. From PBMCs, RNA was extracted and then used to make the TCR library. The study, taken as a whole, reports: Persistent disease preferred TRBV28, TRBJ1-2 and TRBJ2-5. Accuracy could have been hurt by small sample size.

To make TCR beta libraries, researchers used iRepertoire HTBI primers and Arm-PCR of CDR3 regions. In TCRdb, the multiplex PCR reads were re-called with MiXCR into one record per CDR3 protein. This sample carries about 350,000 distinct CDR3 sequences, 16% of them seen once, and the ten largest clones take 30%. The data also belong to a second study, concerning T cells in Graves' hyperthyroidism and ophthalmopathy. That study adds: The hyperthyroidism was newly diagnosed and had lasted under 2 months; the patients were aged 18 to 65. Ophthalmopathy and stable hyperthyroidism were told apart by a 13 V-J model.

This sequence was found in a man between 35 and 55 years old with Graves disease. The genes are TRBV14 and TRBJ1-6; 7 nucleotides align to TRBD1. Here the sequenced sample was peripheral blood mononuclear cells (PBMCs), taken at new diagnosis, from a patient treated with antithyroid drugs. CDR3 nucleotide sequence: TGTGCCAGCAGCCAGTTTACAGGGGTTTCACCCCTCCACTTT. As protein: CASSQFTGVSPLHF.